One and the same sample provided the 31 T cell receptor beta chains below, sequenced in a study of blood T cell repertoires in COVID-19. Clones were sequenced by immunoSEQ multiplex PCR, and TCRdb holds only the in-frame ones, with some missing. Of around 60,000 clones detected, roughly 83% appear once; the ten largest clones hold 10%. The sequenced sample consisted of peripheral blood. These receptors all stem from a man aged 45-60 years with COVID-19, enrolled during active disease.

This clone has just a few counts. The V call is TRBV7-2, the J call TRBJ2-3; TRBD2 agrees at 7 bases. With V trimmed by 6 bases and J by 2 bases, 8 bases remained unmatched. Germline lookup yields CDR1 SGHTA and CDR2 FQGNSA. This CDR3 has 15 residues. This CDR3 reads CASRRERASTDTQYF. The CDR3 region has the DNA TGTGCCAGCAGGCGGGAGAGGGCTTCCACAGATACGCAGTATTTT.

This chain uses TRBV27 with TRBJ2-5; perhaps TRBD1 as D (5 bases). CDR1 MNHEY and CDR2 SMNVEV come from the germline V gene (reference sequence). Trimming took 11 bases from V and 8 from J, leaving 12 bases between them. This CDR3 contains 10 residues. CDR3 residues: CAREGVTQYF. In nucleotides, the CDR3 is TGTGCCCGAGAAGGGGTAACCCAGTACTTC.

This sequence joins TRBV20-1 and TRBJ2-7; the D is unclear. The CDR3 consists of 12 residues. V was cut by 3 bases and J by 2 bases, with 8 bases left in between. Germline assignment: CDR1 DFQATT and CDR2 SNEGSKA (reference sequence). The CDR3 coding sequence is TGCAGTGCTAGTGTTCCTCCCTACGAGCAGTACTTC. Its protein is CSASVPPYEQYF.

This clone appeared a few times. The V and J genes are TRBV7-9 and TRBJ2-1; no clear D. The CDR3 runs 13 residues. Germline CDR1 SEHNR, CDR2 FQNEAQ (reference sequence). Trimming took 3 bases from V and 7 from J, leaving 10 bases between them. CDR3 sequence reads: CASSFIFGNEQFF. The CDR3 coding sequence is TGTGCCAGCAGCTTCATCTTCGGGAATGAGCAGTTCTTC.

This sequence joins TRBV27 and TRBJ1-5, with TRBD1 as a possible D gene (6 bases). The CDR3 sequence is 16 residues long. The V and J ends lost 5 bases and 7 bases respectively, with 21 bases between them. Germline lookup yields CDR1 MNHEY and CDR2 SMNVEV (reference sequence). CDR3 nucleotide sequence: TGTGCCAGCAGTCCCCGGACAGCTGGGGGGGGGCAGCCCCAGCATTTT. Translated, it gives CASSPRTAGGGQPQHF.

V and J are TRBV15 and TRBJ2-7, with TRBD1 identical over 8 bases. The CDR3 has 15 amino acids. V shed 0 bases, J shed 3 bases, and the junction held 4 bases outside the gene matches. Germline CDR1 LNHNV, CDR2 YYDKDF (reference sequence). The CDR3 bases are TGTGCCACCAGCAGAGATCCAGGACAGGGCTACGAGCAGTACTTC. Its protein product is CATSRDPGQGYEQYF. Using reference TRBV15 and TRBJ2-7 for the parts outside the CDR3, the full variable domain is DAMVIQNPRYQVTQFGKPVTLSCSQTLNHNVMYWYQQKSSQAPKLLFHYYDKDFNNEADTPDNFQSRRPNTSFCFLDIRSPGLGDTAMYLCATSRDPGQGYEQYFGPGTRLTVT.

The rearrangement uses TRBV19 and TRBJ2-1, with TRBD2 matching 7 bases. The CDR3 has 16 amino acids. After removal of 5 bases from V and 9 bases from J, the junction contained 16 bases not matched to a gene. Germline CDR1 LNHDA, CDR2 SQIVND (reference sequence). CDR3 bases: TGTGCCAGTAGTCCCCTCTGGGCGGGAGATGTAACTGAGCAGTTCTTC. This gives the protein CASSPLWAGDVTEQFF.

The chain carries TRBV7-2 and TRBJ2-7; 13 nucleotides agree with TRBD2. Germline V lookup: CDR1 SGHTA, CDR2 FQGNSA. V shed 4 bases and J 6 bases; nucleotides not matched to a gene: 6. CDR3 size: 15 residues. DNA of the CDR3: TGTGCCAGCAGCTCCGGACTAGCGGGAGTGTTCGAGCAGTACTTC. It is translated as CASSSGLAGVFEQYF.

The chain has TRBV19 and TRBJ2-7, with 9 bases aligning to TRBD2. The CDR3 loop spans 14 amino acids. Germline CDR1 and CDR2: LNHDA and SQIVND (reference sequence). The V segment lost 5 bases and the J segment 2 bases; nucleotides outside the gene matches: 4. DNA for the CDR3: TGTGCCAGTAGTGCTGGGACTAGCCCCTACGAGCAGTACTTC. Translated, it gives CASSAGTSPYEQYF. The full variable domain, its missing parts supplied by reference TRBV19 and TRBJ2-7, is DGGITQSPKYLFRKEGQNVTLSCEQNLNHDAMYWYRQDPGQGLRLIYYSQIVNDFQKGDIAEGYSVSREKKESFPLTVTSAQKNPTAFYLCASSAGTSPYEQYFGPGTRLTVT.

The rearrangement links TRBV5-1 to TRBJ1-4; D is undetermined. V was shortened by 0 bases and J by 5 bases, with 11 bases between the two germline ends. The CDR3 spans 15 residues. Germline loops: CDR1 SGHRS, CDR2 YFSETQ. The CDR3 DNA follows: TGCGCCAGCAGCTTGGAGGCGGGAACGAATGAAAAACTGTTTTTT. This codes for CASSLEAGTNEKLFF.

The V gene is TRBV30, the J gene TRBJ1-4, with D maybe TRBD1 (5 bases). Germline values: CDR1 GTSNPN, CDR2 SVGIG (reference sequence). Trimming took 4 bases from V and 7 from J, leaving 19 bases between them. The CDR3 totals 15 residues. Here the CDR3 reads CAWTRPGGSGEKLFF. The CDR3 coding sequence is TGTGCCTGGACCCGGCCGGGGGGGTCGGGTGAAAAACTGTTTTTT.

This clone is labeled medium-sized. The chain employs TRBV3-1 (or the pseudogene TRBV3-2) and TRBJ1-5; 7 nucleotides agree with TRBD1. V dropped 2 bases and J dropped 6; count of bases not matched to a gene: 1. Looked up from germline, CDR1 is LGHDT and CDR2 is YNNKEL (reference sequence). This CDR3 has 13 residues. CDR3 in amino acids: CASSQNRGQPQHF. Written as DNA, the CDR3 is TGTGCCAGCAGCCAAAACAGGGGTCAGCCCCAGCATTTT.

This clone is a singleton in its sample. The rearrangement uses TRBV30 and TRBJ2-7; no firm D call. With 6 bases removed from V and 1 base from J, the gap between germline ends came to 13 bases. Germline lookup yields CDR1 GTSNPN and CDR2 SVGIG (reference sequence). This CDR3 has 13 residues. The CDR3 region has the DNA TGTGCCTGTCAACTACAATCTTCCTACGAGCAGTACTTC. Its translation: CACQLQSSYEQYF.

V usage is TRBV5-1 and J usage is TRBJ2-5; 9 nucleotides line up with TRBD2. CDR3 size: 15 residues. Trimming removed 1 base from V and 2 bases from J; junction bases left unmatched: 3. The germline V gene has CDR1 SGHRS and CDR2 YFSETQ. Here the CDR3 reads CASSLSAGGQETQYF. The CDR3 region has the DNA TGCGCCAGCAGCTTGAGTGCGGGAGGGCAAGAGACCCAGTACTTC.

This chain connects TRBV19 to TRBJ2-5; D perhaps matches TRBD2 (6 bases). This CDR3 has 16 residues. Germline V gene data show CDR1 as LNHDA and CDR2 as SQIVND (reference sequence). The ends were cut back, 3 bases at V and 2 bases at J, with 16 bases in the middle. The CDR3 sequence is CASSIRRVPEQETQYF. The CDR3 DNA is TGTGCCAGTAGTATCAGGAGGGTTCCCGAGCAAGAGACCCAGTACTTC. Based on the CDR3 plus reference TRBV19 and TRBJ2-5, the full variable domain is DGGITQSPKYLFRKEGQNVTLSCEQNLNHDAMYWYRQDPGQGLRLIYYSQIVNDFQKGDIAEGYSVSREKKESFPLTVTSAQKNPTAFYLCASSIRRVPEQETQYFGPGTRLLVL.

The J gene is TRBJ2-5, the V gene TRBV24-1, with 7 bases lining up with TRBD1. Germline V gene lookup returns CDR1 KGHDR and CDR2 SFDVKD. The CDR3 has 16 amino acids. The ends lost 2 bases at V and 4 bases at J; junction bases unmatched: 9. This chain's CDR3 is CATSDWGTERGETQYF. CDR3 coding DNA: TGTGCCACCAGTGATTGGGGGACAGAGAGAGGAGAGACCCAGTACTTC.

The chain couples TRBV3-1 (or the pseudogene TRBV3-2) to TRBJ2-1; the match to TRBD2 covers 8 bases. Trimming took 0 bases from V and 6 from J; bases not matched to a gene: 13. Germline V gene lookup returns CDR1 LGHDT and CDR2 YNNKEL (reference sequence). The CDR3 totals 18 residues. CDR3 residues: CASSQDGLIGTRSNEQFF. In DNA form, the CDR3 reads TGTGCCAGCAGCCAAGATGGCCTTATCGGGACTAGATCCAATGAGCAGTTCTTC.

The chain has TRBV7-6 and TRBJ1-1, with a weak D call TRBD1 (6 bases). The ends were cut back, 5 bases at V and 3 bases at J, with 10 bases in the middle. CDR3 length equals 13 residues. Germline assignment: CDR1 SGHVS and CDR2 FNYEAQ. The CDR3 loop reads CASSQGPDTEAFF. The CDR3 DNA is TGTGCCAGCAGCCAGGGGCCGGACACTGAAGCTTTCTTT. The variable domain in full, with the rest retrieved from reference TRBV7-6 and TRBJ1-1, is GAGVSQSPRYKVTKRGQDVALRCDPISGHVSLYWYRQALGQGPEFLTYFNYEAQQDKSGLPNDRFSAERPEGSISTLTIQRTEQRDSAMYRCASSQGPDTEAFFGQGTRLTVV.

The table lists this clone with a count of one. The chain links TRBV6-2 or TRBV6-3 to TRBJ2-3; D unresolved. Germline CDR1 and CDR2: MNHEY and SVGEGT. CDR3 length: 16 amino acids. V dropped 2 bases and J dropped 0 bases, with 12 bases sitting between them. CDR3 protein: CASSYGGSTSTDTQYF. As DNA, the CDR3 is TGTGCCAGCAGTTACGGCGGCTCGACTAGCACAGATACGCAGTATTTT.

The V and J genes are TRBV5-6 and TRBJ1-1; maybe TRBD1 (6 bases). This CDR3 comprises 12 residues. The V end lost 0 bases, the J end lost 10 bases, and 10 bases lay between the germline ends. Germline CDR1 reads SGHDT; CDR2 reads YYEEEE. The CDR3, as DNA: TGTGCCAGCAGCTTGGGGACAGATTTAGCTTTCTTT. Residues: CASSLGTDLAFF.

The rearrangement links TRBV2 to TRBJ1-6; a weak D match, TRBD1 (5 bases). V gave up 5 bases and J gave up 8 bases, with 16 bases separating them. The CDR3 extends over 15 amino acids. CDR1 and CDR2 from the germline V gene are SNHLY and FYNNEI. CDR3: CASSSQGRPDSPLHF. As DNA, the CDR3 is TGTGCCAGCAGTTCTCAGGGCCGCCCGGATTCACCCCTCCACTTT.

The chain has TRBV11-2 and TRBJ2-7; 14 nucleotides align to TRBD2. Trimming took 4 bases from V and 5 from J; bases not matched to a gene: 7. The CDR3 has 16 amino acids. In germline, CDR1 is SGHAT, CDR2 FQNNGV. The CDR3 nucleotides are TGTGCCAGCAGCTCTTGGACTAGCGGGAGGCCCGACGAGCAGTACTTC. It specifies CASSSWTSGRPDEQYF.

This chain uses TRBV6-4 with TRBJ1-1, with 10 bases fitting TRBD1. CDR3 length equals 16 residues. Trimming removed 1 base from V and 3 bases from J; junction bases left unmatched: 5. Germline values: CDR1 MRHNA, CDR2 SNTAGT. The CDR3 nucleotides read TGTGCCAGCAGTGACTTAGGACAGGGGGTTCACACTGAAGCTTTCTTT. It encodes CASSDLGQGVHTEAFF.

The CDR3 coding sequence is TGTGCCAGCAGTGAATTGACCAGGACAGTTCTGAACACTGAAGCTTTCTTT. Its protein product is CASSELTRTVLNTEAFF. The V and J genes are TRBV6-1 and TRBJ1-1, with D possibly TRBD1 on 6 matching bases. Per the germline V gene, CDR1 is MNHNS and CDR2 is SASEGT. Trimming shortened V by 2 bases and J by 0 bases, and 16 bases separated the two germline ends. This CDR3 spans 17 amino acids.

The chain recombines TRBV30 with TRBJ1-2, with TRBD1 matching 9 bases. CDR3 length: 14 amino acids. Germline loops: CDR1 GTSNPN, CDR2 SVGIG (reference sequence). Trimming removed 2 bases from V and 6 bases from J; junction bases left unmatched: 7. The DNA of the CDR3 is TGTGCCTGGAGTATGGGACAGGGAGGGGATGGCTACACCTTC. It codes for CAWSMGQGGDGYTF.

The chain couples TRBV19 to TRBJ1-5, with 9 positions matching TRBD1. There are 14 residues in the CDR3. Per the germline V gene, CDR1 is LNHDA and CDR2 is SQIVND (reference sequence). The V segment lost 5 bases and the J segment 4 bases; nucleotides outside the gene matches: 3. The CDR3 DNA reads as TGTGCCAGTAGTGTAGGACAGGGGAATCAGCCCCAGCATTTT. Its translation: CASSVGQGNQPQHF.

The chain is built from TRBV7-2 and TRBJ1-2, with 11 bases matching TRBD1. From germline, CDR1 is SGHTA and CDR2 FQGNSA. Trimming at V came to 5 bases and at J to 7 bases, leaving 9 bases not matched to a gene. The CDR3 consists of 15 residues. CDR3 region: CASSHRDRGGSGYTF. In DNA form, the CDR3 reads TGTGCCAGCAGCCACCGGGACAGGGGGGGAAGTGGCTACACCTTC.

This clone was detected many times. The chain carries TRBV7-9 and TRBJ2-2; D remains ambiguous. V was pared by 5 bases and J by 6 bases, with 7 bases between. Germline loops: CDR1 SEHNR, CDR2 FQNEAQ (reference sequence). This CDR3 comprises 12 residues. The CDR3 DNA is TGTGCCAGCAGCCAGTTATCCGGGGAGCTGTTTTTT. This sequence encodes CASSQLSGELFF.

This chain joins TRBV19 and TRBJ1-2; 7 bases agree with TRBD1. V gave up 8 bases and J gave up 1 base; unmatched junction bases: 7. This CDR3 region has 14 residues. Germline lookup yields CDR1 LNHDA and CDR2 SQIVND (reference sequence). The CDR3 region is CASGHRGNNYGYTF. CDR3 nucleotides: TGTGCCAGTGGACACAGGGGAAATAACTATGGCTACACCTTC.

This clone was detected a few times. This chain joins TRBV5-1 and TRBJ2-1; 12 bases match TRBD2. The CDR3 totals 14 residues. Trimming removed 7 bases from V and 6 bases from J; junction bases left unmatched: 5. Looked up from germline, CDR1 is SGHRS and CDR2 is YFSETQ. The CDR3, as DNA: TGCGCCAGCTCTCGGACTAGCGGGGCCAATGAGCAGTTCTTC. Protein product: CASSRTSGANEQFF.

This clone was recorded once. This sequence joins TRBV15 and TRBJ1-3, with D unresolved. The CDR3 contains 14 residues. Trimming stripped 2 bases from V and 0 bases from J, with 5 bases between. The germline gives CDR1 LNHNV, CDR2 YYDKDF (reference sequence). Here the CDR3 reads CATSRIISGNTIYF. The CDR3 DNA reads TGTGCCACCAGCAGAATAATCTCTGGAAACACCATATATTTT.